These T cell receptor beta chains were read from a single sample in a study of CD8 T cells in Susac syndrome. TCRdb passed the immunoSEQ multiplex PCR reads through MiXCR, listing each CDR3 protein once. The repertoire holds around 200,000 distinct CDR3 sequences, with over 85% as singletons. The sample consisted of CD4+ T cells from PBMCs. These receptors were taken from a human donor in good health. Each CDR3 is given with its conserved first and last residue. Fields, in order: CDR3 length, J gene, V gene, CDR3 protein.

>14|TRBJ2-3|TRBV29-1
CSVGRGSPTDTQYF
>17|TRBJ2-5|TRBV9
CASSVGGSSGVQETQYF
>11|TRBJ1-2|TRBV29-1
CSVEGDYGYTF
>14|TRBJ1-1|TRBV29-1
CSGLRTGRNTEAFF
>17|TRBJ2-4|TRBV7-8
CASSPPGAGRSKNIQYF
>15|TRBJ1-5|TRBV6-5
CASTAVMGSGQPQHF
>12|TRBJ2-1|TRBV20-1
CSAPRGANEQFF
>15|TRBJ1-5|TRBV3-1
CASSQRDRPNQPQHF
>12|TRBJ2-1|TRBV19
CASSGGSNEQFF
>11|TRBJ1-2|TRBV29-1
CSAIRENGYTF
>17|TRBJ2-5|TRBV24-1
CATSDPLLARGKETQYF
>15|TRBJ2-1|TRBV6-5
CASKLGLAGNNEQFF
>14|TRBJ2-5|TRBV3-1
CASSQVTLGETQYF
>13|TRBJ1-1|TRBV25-1
CASSNAGEIEAFF
>15|TRBJ2-5|TRBV12-3/TRBV12-4
CASIASGTVGETQYF
>14|TRBJ2-3|TRBV6-5
CASRTGLALDTQYF
>13|TRBJ1-1|TRBV30
CAWDRGLDTEAFF
>21|TRBJ2-1|TRBV15
CATSRDLFLAGARGSYNEQFF
>12|TRBJ2-3|TRBV7-9
CASSPGSDTQYF
>18|TRBJ2-5|TRBV4-1
CASSQYSVRGAQQETQYF
>17|TRBJ2-1|TRBV4-2
CASSQVRGAGAVYEQFF
>14|TRBJ1-2|TRBV3-1
CASSHGPGGYGYTF
>13|TRBJ2-1|TRBV2
CASSVLEPGGQFF
>13|TRBJ1-2|TRBV30
CAWRRGTGDGYTF
>13|TRBJ1-2|TRBV27
CASSWAGNYGYTF
>14|TRBJ1-2|TRBV5-6
CASSLVTDDYGYTF
>13|TRBJ2-1|TRBV30
CALKRDTYNEQFF
>16|TRBJ2-1|TRBV20-1
CSARDPDGRSYNEQFF
>13|TRBJ2-5|TRBV7-2
CASSLAKGETQYF
>14|TRBJ1-5|TRBV12-5
CASGLGQGEQPQHF
>12|TRBJ1-2|TRBV2
CARGDRGYGYTF
>13|TRBJ2-1|TRBV27
CASSLRRDNEQFF
>17|TRBJ2-7|TRBV4-3
CASSQDRGTGNPYEQYF
>13|TRBJ2-7|TRBV6-5
CASRSGGAYEQYF
>13|TRBJ1-2|TRBV3-1
CASSQDGGWGYTF
>16|TRBJ1-2|TRBV3-1
CASSQDLAREGYGYTF
>12|TRBJ2-7|TRBV29-1
CSVETTTYEQYF
>13|TRBJ2-5|TRBV5-4
CASSLSLGETQYF
>16|TRBJ2-1|TRBV7-2
CASSLWATLLDNEQFF
>15|TRBJ2-4|TRBV27
CASSREGVAKNIQYF
>13|TRBJ2-3|TRBV7-9
CASTLQGTDTQYF